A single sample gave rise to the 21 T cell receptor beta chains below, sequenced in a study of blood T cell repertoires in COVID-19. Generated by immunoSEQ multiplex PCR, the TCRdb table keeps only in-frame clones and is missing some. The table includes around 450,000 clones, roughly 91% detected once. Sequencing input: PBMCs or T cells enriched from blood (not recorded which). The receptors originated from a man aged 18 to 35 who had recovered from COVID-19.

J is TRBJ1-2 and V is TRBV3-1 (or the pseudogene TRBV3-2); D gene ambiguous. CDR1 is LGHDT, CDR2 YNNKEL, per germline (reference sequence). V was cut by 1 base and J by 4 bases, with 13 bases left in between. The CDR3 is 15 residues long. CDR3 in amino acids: CASSQGGGASYGYTF. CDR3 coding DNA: TGTGCCAGCAGCCAAGGAGGAGGAGCTTCCTATGGCTACACCTTC.

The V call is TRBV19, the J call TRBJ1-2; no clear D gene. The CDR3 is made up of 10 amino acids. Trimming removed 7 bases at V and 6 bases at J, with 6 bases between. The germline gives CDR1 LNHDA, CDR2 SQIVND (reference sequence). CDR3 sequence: CASKGDGYTF. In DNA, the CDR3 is TGTGCCAGTAAGGGAGATGGCTACACCTTC.

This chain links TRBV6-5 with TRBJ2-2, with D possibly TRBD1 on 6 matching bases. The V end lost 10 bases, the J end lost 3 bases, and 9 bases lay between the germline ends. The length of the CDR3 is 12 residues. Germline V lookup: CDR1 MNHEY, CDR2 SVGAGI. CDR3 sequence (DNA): TGTGCCACCGCAGGGGACACCGGGGAGCTGTTTTTT. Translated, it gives CATAGDTGELFF.

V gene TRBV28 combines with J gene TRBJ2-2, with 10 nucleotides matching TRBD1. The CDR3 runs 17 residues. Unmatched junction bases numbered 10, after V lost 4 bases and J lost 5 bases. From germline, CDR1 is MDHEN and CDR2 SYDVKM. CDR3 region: CASSSTGTGALTGELFF. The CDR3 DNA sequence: TGTGCCAGCAGTTCGACCGGGACAGGGGCTTTGACCGGGGAGCTGTTTTTT.

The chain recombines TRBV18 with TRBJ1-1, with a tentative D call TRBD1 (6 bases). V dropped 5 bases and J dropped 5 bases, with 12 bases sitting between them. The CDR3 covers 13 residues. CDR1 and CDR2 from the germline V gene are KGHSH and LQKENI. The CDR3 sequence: CASSEQGGTEAFF. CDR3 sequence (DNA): TGTGCCAGCTCAGAACAGGGTGGTACTGAAGCTTTCTTT.

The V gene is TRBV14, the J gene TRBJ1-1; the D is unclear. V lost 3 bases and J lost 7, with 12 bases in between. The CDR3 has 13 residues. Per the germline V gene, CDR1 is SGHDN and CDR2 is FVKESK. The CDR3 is CASSHLKNHEAFF. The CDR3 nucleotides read TGTGCCAGCAGCCACCTAAAGAATCATGAAGCTTTCTTT.

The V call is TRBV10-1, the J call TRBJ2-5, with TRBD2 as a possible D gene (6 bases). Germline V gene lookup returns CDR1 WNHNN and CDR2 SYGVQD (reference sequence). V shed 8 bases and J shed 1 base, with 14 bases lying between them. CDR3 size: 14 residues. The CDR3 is CASSSRESQETQYF. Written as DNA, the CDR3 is TGCGCCAGCTCAAGTCGGGAGTCCCAAGAGACCCAGTACTTC.

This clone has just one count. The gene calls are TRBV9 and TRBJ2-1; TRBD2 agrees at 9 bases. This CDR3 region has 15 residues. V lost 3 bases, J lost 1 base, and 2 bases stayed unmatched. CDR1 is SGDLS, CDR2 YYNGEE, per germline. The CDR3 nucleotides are TGTGCCAGCAGCGACAGCGGGAGGTCCTACAATGAGCAGTTCTTC. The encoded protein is CASSDSGRSYNEQFF. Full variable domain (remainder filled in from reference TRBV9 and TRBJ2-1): DSGVTQTPKHLITATGQRVTLRCSPRSGDLSVYWYQQSLDQGLQFLIQYYNGEERAKGNILERFSAQQFPDLHSELNLSSLELGDSALYFCASSDSGRSYNEQFFGPGTRLTVL.

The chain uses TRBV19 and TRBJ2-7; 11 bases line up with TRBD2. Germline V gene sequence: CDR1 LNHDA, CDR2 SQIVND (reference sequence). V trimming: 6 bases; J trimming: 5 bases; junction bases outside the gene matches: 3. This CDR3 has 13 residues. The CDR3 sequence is CASSQGLADEQYF. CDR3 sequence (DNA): TGTGCCAGTAGCCAGGGACTAGCGGACGAGCAGTACTTC.

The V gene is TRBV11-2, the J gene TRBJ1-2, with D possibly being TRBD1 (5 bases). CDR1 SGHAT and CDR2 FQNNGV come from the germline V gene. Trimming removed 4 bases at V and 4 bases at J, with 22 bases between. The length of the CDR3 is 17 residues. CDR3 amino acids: CASSSLNRRRQSYGYTF. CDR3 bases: TGTGCCAGCAGCTCTCTTAATAGGAGACGACAGTCCTATGGCTACACCTTC.

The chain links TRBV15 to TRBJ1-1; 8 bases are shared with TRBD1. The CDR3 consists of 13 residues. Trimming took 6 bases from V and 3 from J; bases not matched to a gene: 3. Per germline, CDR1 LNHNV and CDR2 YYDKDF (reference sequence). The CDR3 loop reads CATSSGGYTEAFF. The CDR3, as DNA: TGTGCCACCAGTTCAGGGGGCTACACTGAAGCTTTCTTT.

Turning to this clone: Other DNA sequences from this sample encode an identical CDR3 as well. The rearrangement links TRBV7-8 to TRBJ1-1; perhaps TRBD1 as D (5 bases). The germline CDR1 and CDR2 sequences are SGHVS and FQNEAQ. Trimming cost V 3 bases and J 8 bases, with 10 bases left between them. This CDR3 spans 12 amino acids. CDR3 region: CASSLGGPEAFF. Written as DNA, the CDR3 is TGTGCCAGCAGCTTGGGGGGTCCCGAAGCTTTCTTT.

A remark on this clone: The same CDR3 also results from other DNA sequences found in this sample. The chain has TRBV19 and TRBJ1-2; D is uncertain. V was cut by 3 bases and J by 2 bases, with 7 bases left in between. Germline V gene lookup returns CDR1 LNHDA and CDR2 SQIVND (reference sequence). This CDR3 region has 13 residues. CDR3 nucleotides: TGTGCCAGTAGTATGCGGGCGAACTATGGCTACACCTTC. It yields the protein CASSMRANYGYTF.

CDR3 residues: CASRREGTATNEKLFF. The DNA of the CDR3 is TGCGCCAGCAGGCGAGAAGGGACAGCAACTAATGAAAAACTGTTTTTT. The genes are TRBV4-1 and TRBJ1-4, with 7 bases fitting TRBD1. The CDR3 is 16 residues long. Germline V CDR1 and CDR2: MGHRA, YSYEKL. The junction had 7 bases not matched to a gene; V was cut back by 6 bases and J by 0 bases.

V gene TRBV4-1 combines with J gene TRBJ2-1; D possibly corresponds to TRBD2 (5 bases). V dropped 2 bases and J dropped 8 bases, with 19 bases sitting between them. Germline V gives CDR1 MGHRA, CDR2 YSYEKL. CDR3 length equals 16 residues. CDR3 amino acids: CASSQRDRRGFDEQFF. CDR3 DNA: TGCGCCAGCAGCCAACGAGACCGTAGAGGGTTTGATGAGCAGTTCTTC.

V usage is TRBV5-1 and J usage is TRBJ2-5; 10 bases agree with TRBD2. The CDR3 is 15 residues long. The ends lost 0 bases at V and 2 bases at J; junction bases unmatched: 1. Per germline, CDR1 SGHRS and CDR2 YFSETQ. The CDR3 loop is CASSLDSGRQETQYF. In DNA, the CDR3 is TGCGCCAGCAGCTTGGATAGCGGGAGGCAAGAGACCCAGTACTTC.

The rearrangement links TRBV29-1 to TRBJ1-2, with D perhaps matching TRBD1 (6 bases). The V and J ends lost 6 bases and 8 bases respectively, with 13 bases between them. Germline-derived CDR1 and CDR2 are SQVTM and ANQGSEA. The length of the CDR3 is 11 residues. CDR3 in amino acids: CSVWTQGGYTF. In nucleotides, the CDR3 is TGCAGCGTCTGGACTCAGGGGGGCTACACCTTC.

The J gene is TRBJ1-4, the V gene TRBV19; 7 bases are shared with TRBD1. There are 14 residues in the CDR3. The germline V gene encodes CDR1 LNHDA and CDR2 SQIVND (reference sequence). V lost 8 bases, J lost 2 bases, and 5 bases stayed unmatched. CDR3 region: CASRTGDTNEKLFF. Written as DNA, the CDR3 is TGTGCCAGTCGAACAGGGGATACTAATGAAAAACTGTTTTTT.

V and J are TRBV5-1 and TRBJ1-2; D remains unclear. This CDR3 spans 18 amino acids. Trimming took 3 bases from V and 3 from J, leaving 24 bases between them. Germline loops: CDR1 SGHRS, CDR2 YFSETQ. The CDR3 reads CASSYETWNRIRDYGYTF. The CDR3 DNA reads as TGCGCCAGCAGCTACGAAACCTGGAACAGAATTAGAGACTATGGCTACACCTTC.

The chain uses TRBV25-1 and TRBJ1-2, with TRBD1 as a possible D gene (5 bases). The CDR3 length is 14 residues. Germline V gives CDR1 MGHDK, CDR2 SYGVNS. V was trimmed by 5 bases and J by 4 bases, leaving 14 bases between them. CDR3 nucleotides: TGTGCCAGCAGTCCGGGGGATCGGGCCTATGGCTACACCTTC. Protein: CASSPGDRAYGYTF.

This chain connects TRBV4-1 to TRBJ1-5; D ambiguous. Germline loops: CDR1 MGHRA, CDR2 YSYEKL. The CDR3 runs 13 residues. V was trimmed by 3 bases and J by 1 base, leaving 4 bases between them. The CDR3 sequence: CASSHQSNQPQHF. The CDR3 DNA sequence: TGCGCCAGCAGCCATCAGAGCAATCAGCCCCAGCATTTT.